This T cell receptor (beta chain) is drawn from a study of T cells in Graves' hyperthyroidism and ophthalmopathy. In the study overall: Upon initial diagnosis and before any treatment, peripheral blood was collected.

Amplification of TCR beta CDR3 regions used RNA as the template. With the HTBI primer set, the TCR CDR3 went through a first round of RT-PCR. TCRdb reprocessed the multiplex PCR reads with MiXCR, giving one entry per CDR3 protein. Of about 620,000 distinct CDR3 sequences listed, under 20% are singletons. J was trimmed by 8 bases and V by 9 bases; bases with no gene match: 9. This CDR3 contains 15 residues. The germline V gene has CDR1 KGHDR and CDR2 SFDVKD. Diagnosis of hyperthyroidism was new in patients aged 18 to 65, and its duration was under 2 months. Not enrolled were patients with uncontrolled infection, other autoimmune disease, pregnancy or lactation. The study based diagnoses on clinical symptoms, serum thyroxine and TRAb, thyroid ultrasound and orbital computed tomography.

The chain joins TRBV24-1 to TRBJ2-3; 14 positions match TRBD2. The sample taken for sequencing was blood. This clonotype originated in a woman in her twenties or thirties with Graves' hyperthyroidism. The CDR3 loop is CATGGTSGSSGTQYF. DNA for the CDR3: TGTGCCACCGGGGGGACTAGCGGGAGTTCGGGTACGCAGTATTTT.